Following are 9 T cell receptor beta chains from one sample sequenced in a study of T cell responses to AZD1222 COVID-19 vaccine. Only in-frame clones appear in the TCRdb table, and some are missing; sequencing was by immunoSEQ multiplex PCR. The sample holds 77,000 or so clones, approximately 88% seen once. The sequences come from peripheral blood, collected on day 0 of AZD1222 vaccination. The receptors originated from an adult in good health.

This clone was seen more than once but under ten times. The chain has TRBV7-2 and TRBJ1-6, with D possibly matching TRBD1 (5 bases). The V gene lost 3 bases and the J gene lost 4 bases, with 10 bases spanning the gap. The germline gives CDR1 SGHTA, CDR2 FQGNSA. The CDR3 length is 15 residues. The CDR3 loop is CASSLVGTYNSPLHF. The CDR3 bases are TGTGCCAGCAGCTTGGTCGGGACTTATAATTCACCCCTCCACTTT.

As regards this clone: Within the sample, other DNA sequences also encode this same CDR3. V usage is TRBV12-3 or TRBV12-4 and J usage is TRBJ2-1, with no clear D. Trimming cost V 2 bases and J 7 bases, with 6 bases left between them. The CDR3 is 12 amino acids. The CDR3 region has the DNA TGTGCCAGCAGTTTACCCCGGAATGAGCAGTTCTTC. Translation: CASSLPRNEQFF.

CDR3 residues: CASSFPDRGANQPQHF. Written as DNA, the CDR3 is TGTGCCAGCAGTTTCCCGGACAGGGGCGCAAATCAGCCCCAGCATTTT. The chain is built from TRBV28 and TRBJ1-5; TRBD1 matches 9 bases. CDR1 and CDR2 from the germline V gene are MDHEN and SYDVKM. The J segment lost 4 bases and the V segment lost 3 bases, leaving 7 bases of the junction unmatched. The length of the CDR3 is 16 residues. The full variable domain, its missing parts supplied by reference TRBV28 and TRBJ1-5, is DVKVTQSSRYLVKRTGEKVFLECVQDMDHENMFWYRQDPGLGLRLIYFSYDVKMKEKGDIPEGYSVSREKKERFSLILESASTNQTSMYLCASSFPDRGANQPQHFGDGTRLSIL.

The gene calls are TRBV5-1 and TRBJ2-5; 7 positions match TRBD1. Per the germline V gene, CDR1 is SGHRS and CDR2 is YFSETQ. V dropped 3 bases and J dropped 2; count of bases not matched to a gene: 4. This CDR3 comprises 14 residues. DNA of the CDR3: TGCGCCAGCAGCTCAAAACAGGGGCAAGAGACCCAGTACTTC. It is translated as CASSSKQGQETQYF.

V gene TRBV19 combines with J gene TRBJ1-5; D is undetermined. CDR1 and CDR2 (germline): LNHDA, SQIVND (reference sequence). The V gene lost 1 base and the J gene lost 10 bases, with 8 bases spanning the gap. The CDR3 contains 12 residues. CDR3: CASSIAEGPQHF. The CDR3 DNA reads as TGTGCCAGTAGTATAGCCGAGGGACCCCAGCATTTT.

V is TRBV10-2 and J is TRBJ2-7; 9 nucleotides match TRBD2. Trimming took 0 bases from V and 0 from J; bases not matched to a gene: 3. Germline CDR1 is WSHSY and CDR2 is SAAADI. This CDR3 is built from 16 residues. The CDR3 bases are TGCGCCAGCAGTGAGTCCTCTAGCGGGGCCTCCTACGAGCAGTACTTC. As protein: CASSESSSGASYEQYF.

The chain is built from TRBV27 and TRBJ2-7; TRBD1 aligns across 7 bases. The CDR3 has 15 residues. Losses at the gene ends were 5 bases for V and 4 bases for J; bases not matched to a gene: 11. Germline V lookup: CDR1 MNHEY, CDR2 SMNVEV (reference sequence). CDR3 loop: CASSQGGRPTYEQYF. Here the CDR3 DNA reads TGTGCCAGCAGTCAAGGGGGCCGGCCAACTTACGAGCAGTACTTC.

The gene calls are TRBV9 and TRBJ2-5, with TRBD2 as a possible D gene (5 bases). In germline, CDR1 is SGDLS, CDR2 YYNGEE. Trimming removed 4 bases from V and 3 bases from J, with 10 bases in between. The CDR3 covers 13 residues. CDR3 region: CASSFGVKETQYF. The CDR3 DNA reads TGTGCCAGCAGCTTCGGGGTGAAAGAGACCCAGTACTTC.

This chain joins TRBV27 and TRBJ1-5, with D possibly matching TRBD1 (5 bases). This CDR3 spans 14 amino acids. Germline lookup yields CDR1 MNHEY and CDR2 SMNVEV (reference sequence). V shed 2 bases and J shed 4 bases, with 9 bases lying between them. The CDR3 bases are TGTGCCAGCAGTTTAGACAGCTTAAATCAGCCCCAGCATTTT. Its translation is CASSLDSLNQPQHF.